A single sample gave rise to the 8 T cell receptor beta chains below, sequenced in a study of cytomegalovirus exposure and HLA in healthy donors. The PCR contained 60 Vbeta and 13 Jbeta primers. Assay: immunoSEQ multiplex PCR; the TCRdb copy retains only in-frame clones and omits some. The sample has around 260,000 clones, around 80% seen once. Material for sequencing was PBMCs. These TCRs come from a girl aged 2-9 years in good health and CMV-seronegative.

The chain recombines TRBV10-3 with TRBJ2-3; D remains ambiguous. The CDR3 runs to 14 residues. Germline V gene data show CDR1 as ENHRY and CDR2 as SYGVKD. V lost 4 bases, J lost 4 bases, and 12 bases lay in between. The CDR3 DNA reads TGTGCCATCAGTGCGCTCCTTCTACCAGATACGCAGTATTTT. Protein sequence: CAISALLLPDTQYF.

This sequence joins TRBV5-1 and TRBJ2-2, with TRBD2 identical over 10 bases. CDR1 is SGHRS, CDR2 YFSETQ, per germline. The CDR3 spans 17 residues. Trimming took 0 bases from V and 4 from J; bases not matched to a gene: 6. CDR3: CASSLVLAGDVTGELFF. The CDR3 DNA sequence: TGCGCCAGCAGCTTGGTGCTAGCGGGAGATGTCACCGGGGAGCTGTTTTTT.

The chain combines TRBV5-1 with TRBJ1-4, with a tentative D call TRBD1 (6 bases). The CDR3 runs 13 residues. The V gene lost 5 bases and the J gene lost 8 bases, with 13 bases spanning the gap. The germline CDR1 and CDR2 sequences are SGHRS and YFSETQ. The CDR3 DNA reads as TGCGCCAGCAGAAGGACAGTTCGCGAAAAACTGTTTTTT. The encoded protein is CASRRTVREKLFF.

CDR3 amino acids: CAWSVGGGHTIYF. The DNA for the CDR3 is TGTGCCTGGAGTGTAGGAGGGGGCCACACCATATATTTT. The rearrangement joins TRBV30 to TRBJ1-3; 7 nucleotides line up with TRBD1. Germline CDR1 and CDR2: GTSNPN and SVGIG (reference sequence). V was clipped by 0 bases and J by 8 bases; unmatched bases: 4. There are 13 residues in the CDR3.

V usage is TRBV4-2 and J usage is TRBJ2-7, with a tentative D call TRBD1 (5 bases). Trimming left V 0 bases short and J 4 bases short, with 16 bases between. Germline V CDR1 and CDR2: LGHNA, YNFKEQ. The CDR3 loop spans 16 amino acids. The CDR3 loop reads CASSQEKYGRGYEQYF. As DNA, the CDR3 is TGTGCCAGCAGCCAAGAGAAATATGGAAGGGGATACGAGCAGTACTTC.

The chain carries TRBV30 and TRBJ2-1, with 9 bases that match TRBD2. Per germline, CDR1 GTSNPN and CDR2 SVGIG (reference sequence). The V gene end was trimmed by 4 bases and the J gene end by 5 bases; junction bases not matched to a gene: 12. There are 16 residues in the CDR3. As DNA, the CDR3 is TGTGCCTGGACCTCCTCAACTAGCGGGCCAAACAATGAGCAGTTCTTC. It encodes CAWTSSTSGPNNEQFF.

The chain recombines TRBV29-1 with TRBJ2-7; TRBD1 matches 9 bases. CDR3 length: 16 residues. Per germline, CDR1 SQVTM and CDR2 ANQGSEA. J gave up 3 bases and V 2 bases, and 11 bases lay outside the gene matches. The CDR3 loop is CSVEMVRGQGFYEQYF. The CDR3 bases are TGCAGCGTTGAAATGGTTAGGGGACAGGGATTCTACGAGCAGTACTTC.

There are a few counts of this clone. CDR3 protein: CASSLTLDSSYNSPLHF. The CDR3 region has the DNA TGTGCCAGCAGTTTAACGCTAGACAGCTCCTATAATTCACCCCTCCACTTT. The chain is built from TRBV28 and TRBJ1-6, with D perhaps matching TRBD1 (5 bases). The CDR3 has 17 residues. With 2 bases removed from V and 0 bases from J, the gap between germline ends came to 11 bases. Per the germline V gene, CDR1 is MDHEN and CDR2 is SYDVKM.